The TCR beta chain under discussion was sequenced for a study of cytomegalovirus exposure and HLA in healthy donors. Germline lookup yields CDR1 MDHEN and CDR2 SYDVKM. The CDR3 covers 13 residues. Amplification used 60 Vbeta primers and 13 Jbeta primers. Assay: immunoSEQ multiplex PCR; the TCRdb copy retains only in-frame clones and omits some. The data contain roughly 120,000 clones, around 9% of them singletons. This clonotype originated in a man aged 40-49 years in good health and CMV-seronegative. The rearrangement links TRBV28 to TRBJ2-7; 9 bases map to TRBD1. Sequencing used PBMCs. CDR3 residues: CAIWDRESYEQYF. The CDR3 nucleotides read TGTGCGATCTGGGACAGGGAGTCCTACGAGCAGTACTTC.